Shown below are 14 T cell receptor beta chains from a single sample sequenced in a study of blood T cells in healthy people across ages. A second PCR, run for 7 to 11 cycles, used a sample-barcoded 5' primer plus a J-beta primer mix. TCRdb recomputed calls from the 5' RACE reads with MiXCR, one row per CDR3 protein. This table holds about 640,000 distinct CDR3 sequences, roughly 30% found once. Sequencing was performed on blood. The receptors were sampled from a woman older than 75 in good health.

Points on this clonotype: At one end, the junction sequence differs from germline, possibly due to a read error. V is TRBV12-3 or TRBV12-4 and J is TRBJ2-3; D gene uncertain. The CDR3 has 12 residues. Here the CDR3 DNA reads TGTGCCAGCAGAGTGAGAGCAGATGCGCAGTATTTT. Protein sequence: CASRVRADAQYF.

This clonotype was picked up many times. The chain has TRBV4-2 and TRBJ2-7; weak D call: TRBD1 (6 bases). Trimming stripped 0 bases from V and 6 bases from J, with 9 bases between. The CDR3 is made up of 13 amino acids. The germline V gene encodes CDR1 LGHNA and CDR2 YNFKEQ. The DNA of the CDR3 is TGTGCCAGCAGCCAAGACAGGGGATCCGAGCAGTACTTC. Protein product: CASSQDRGSEQYF.

The J gene is TRBJ1-1, the V gene TRBV7-8; tentative D call: TRBD1 (5 bases). Trimming took off 3 bases at V and 5 bases at J, with 22 bases between the two ends. CDR1 is SGHVS, CDR2 FQNEAQ, per germline. The CDR3 spans 17 residues. For the CDR3, the DNA is TGTGCCAGCAGCTTGGCGAGGACGCGGACAAGTGGAACTGAAGCTTTCTTT. Encoded protein: CASSLARTRTSGTEAFF.

This clonotype appeared a few times. It may be a read error: a sequence one base away is much more abundant. The rearrangement links TRBV7-2 to TRBJ2-1; TRBD1 agrees at 12 bases. From germline, CDR1 is SGHTA and CDR2 FQGNSA. With 3 bases clipped from V and 12 bases from J, the junction kept 9 bases outside the gene matches. The CDR3 length is 15 residues. In nucleotides, the CDR3 is TGTGCCAGCAGCTTGGGGACAGGGGGCGGGTCGGCGCAGTTCTTC. This sequence encodes CASSLGTGGGSAQFF.

The V gene is TRBV10-3, the J gene TRBJ2-1, with D perhaps being TRBD1 or TRBD2 (8 bases each). From germline, CDR1 is ENHRY and CDR2 SYGVKD. The CDR3 is made up of 12 amino acids. The V gene lost 10 bases and the J gene lost 9 bases, with 16 bases spanning the gap. The CDR3 here is CAKRGTGGEQFF. CDR3 in DNA: TGTGCCAAGCGGGGGACAGGCGGTGAGCAGTTCTTC.

This clonotype came up many times. A much larger clone is a single base away; this may be a read error. J is TRBJ2-5 and V is TRBV6-1; 7 positions match TRBD1. The V gene's germline CDR1 is MNHNS and CDR2 SASEGT. V lost 5 bases to trimming and J lost 11 bases; unmatched junction nucleotides: 11. The CDR3 totals 13 residues. The CDR3, as DNA: TGTGCCAGCAGTCCTACCAGGGGGAATGAGCAGTACTTC. It yields the protein CASSPTRGNEQYF.

The V and J genes are TRBV4-3 and TRBJ2-3; D uncertain. This CDR3 has 15 amino acids. Germline V CDR1 and CDR2: LGHNA, YSLEER. V lost 3 bases and J 2 bases, leaving 12 bases between the germline ends. The CDR3 here is CASSQERFSTDTQYF. The CDR3 nucleotides read TGCGCCAGCAGCCAGGAAAGATTTTCCACAGATACGCAGTATTTT.

This clonotype was picked up many times. The chain recombines TRBV20-1 with TRBJ2-7; D gene ambiguous. In germline, CDR1 is DFQATT, CDR2 SNEGSKA (reference sequence). The CDR3 contains 13 residues. V was pared by 1 base and J by 2 bases, with 9 bases between. CDR3 in DNA: TGCAGTGCTAGAGTTGGCAGCACCTACGAGCAGTACTTC. This encodes CSARVGSTYEQYF.

This clonotype was counted at least ten times. V is TRBV5-1 and J is TRBJ2-3, with 10 positions matching TRBD2. The V segment lost 4 bases and the J segment 0 bases; nucleotides outside the gene matches: 11. From germline, CDR1 is SGHRS and CDR2 YFSETQ. This CDR3 has 18 residues. The CDR3 protein is CASSPGLAAPSSTDTQYF. In nucleotides, the CDR3 is TGCGCCAGCAGCCCCGGACTAGCGGCACCCTCTAGCACAGATACGCAGTATTTT.

This chain uses TRBV20-1 with TRBJ1-1; possibly TRBD1 for D (6 bases). The length of the CDR3 is 14 residues. Germline assignment: CDR1 DFQATT and CDR2 SNEGSKA (reference sequence). Trimming removed 5 bases from V and 5 bases from J, with 18 bases in between. CDR3 sequence: CSAAGAGDGTEAFF. DNA for the CDR3: TGCAGTGCTGCAGGGGCGGGGGATGGGACTGAAGCTTTCTTT.

To note about this clonotype: A read error may explain this, as a much larger clone is one base away. The chain couples TRBV7-2 to TRBJ2-2; 7 nucleotides line up with TRBD2. This CDR3 is built from 14 residues. J lost 10 bases, V lost 7 bases, and 12 bases had no gene match. Germline V gives CDR1 SGHTA, CDR2 FQGNSA. CDR3 loop: CASTPGRVSEELFF. DNA of the CDR3: TGTGCCAGCACCCCAGGGAGGGTGTCCGAGGAGCTGTTTTTT.

As concerns this clonotype: One junction end does not reproduce the germline sequence, and a read error may be involved. This chain links TRBV5-1 with TRBJ2-7, with D uncertain. The germline V gene has CDR1 SGHRS and CDR2 YFSETQ. This CDR3 has 15 amino acids. The CDR3 protein is CVSSPLGRSSYEQYF. CDR3 sequence (DNA): TGCGTCAGCAGCCCCCTGGGTCGGAGCTCCTACGAGCAGTACTTC.

At least ten counts were recorded for this clonotype. The DNA of the CDR3 is TGCGCCAGCAGCCAAGAGGCCCACTACGAGCAGTACTTC. Translation: CASSQEAHYEQYF. The chain employs TRBV4-1 and TRBJ2-7; no clear D. V was pared by 0 bases and J by 3 bases, with 6 bases between. Germline CDR1 and CDR2: MGHRA and YSYEKL. The CDR3 runs to 13 residues.

This clonotype has ten or more counts. Compared with germline, one end of the junction differs, possibly owing to a read error. V gene TRBV5-1 combines with J gene TRBJ2-7; 8 bases are shared with TRBD1. This CDR3 has 14 residues. Germline V gene lookup returns CDR1 SGHRS and CDR2 YFSETQ. The CDR3: CASSLQGASYEQYF. CDR3 DNA sequence: TGTGCCAGCAGCTTGCAGGGGGCTTCCTACGAGCAGTACTTC.